This T cell receptor (beta chain) was profiled in a study of human T cells and chemical hapten exposure. As for time point: patch test 1, 2 weeks after DPC sensitization. This sample's treatment: therapeutic diphenylcyclopropenone sensitization with weekly scalp DPC. In germline, CDR1 is SGHNT, CDR2 YENEEA. With 1 base clipped from V and 2 bases from J, the junction kept 6 bases outside the gene matches. The CDR3 totals 17 residues. Attachment of unique molecular identifiers to individual cDNA molecules was performed in the library. One entry per CDR3 protein, called by TCRdb with MiXCR from the RACE reads. The sample comprises more than 100,000 distinct CDR3 sequences, roughly an eighth of which are singletons, and approximately 0.92% rests with the top ten.

The specimen was whole blood, collected in connection with sensitization to the hapten diphenylcyclopropenone (DPC). The TCR sequence derives from a man aged 18-30 years with alopecia areata. Some clones in this sample may be carry-over from other donors' samples. J is TRBJ2-5 and V is TRBV11-3; the match to TRBD2 covers 11 bases. CDR3 DNA: TGTGCCAGCAGCTTAGGGGGACTAGCGGATCTACAAGAGACCCAGTACTTC. Its protein product is CASSLGGLADLQETQYF.